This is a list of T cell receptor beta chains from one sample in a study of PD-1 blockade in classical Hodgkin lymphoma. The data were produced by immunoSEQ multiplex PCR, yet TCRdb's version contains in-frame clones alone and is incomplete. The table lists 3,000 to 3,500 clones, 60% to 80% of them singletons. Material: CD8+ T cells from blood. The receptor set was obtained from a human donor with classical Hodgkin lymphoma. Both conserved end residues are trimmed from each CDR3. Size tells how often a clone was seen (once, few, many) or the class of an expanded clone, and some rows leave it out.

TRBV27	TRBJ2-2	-	ASTNSGNSAGELF
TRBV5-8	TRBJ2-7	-	ASSLYYYEQY
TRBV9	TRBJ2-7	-	ASSETDGAYEQY
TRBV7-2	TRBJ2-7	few	ASSPGQGVYEQY
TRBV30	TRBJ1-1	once	AWNDGHPNTEAF
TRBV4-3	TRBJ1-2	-	ASSQAGGTGGYT
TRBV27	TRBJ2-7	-	ASSHGDGEQY
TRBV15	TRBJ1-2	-	ATSRARDLRQYGYT
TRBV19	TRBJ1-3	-	ASHEGGPLSGNTIY
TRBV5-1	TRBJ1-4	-	ASSLEGGALKLF
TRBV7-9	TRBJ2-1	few	ASSLSARSLGDEQF
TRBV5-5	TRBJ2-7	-	ASRDGTGHEQY
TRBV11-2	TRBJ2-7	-	ASSQETGTYEQY
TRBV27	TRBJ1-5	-	ASSPDRGRPQH
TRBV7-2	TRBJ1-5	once	ASSPHAITSQPQH
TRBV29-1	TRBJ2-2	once	SVRDINTGELF
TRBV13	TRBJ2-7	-	ASAVGGGRRDEQY
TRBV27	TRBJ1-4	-	ASSDIPTNEKLF
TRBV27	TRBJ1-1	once	ASSLTGLNTEAF
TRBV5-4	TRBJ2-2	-	ASSLEGTGPGELF
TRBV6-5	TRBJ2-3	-	ASSFEREGRGTQY
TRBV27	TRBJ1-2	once	ASSLSGMGYT
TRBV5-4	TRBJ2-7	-	ASSFFHTHEQY
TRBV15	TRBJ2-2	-	ATSGVANTGELF
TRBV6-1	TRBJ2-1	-	ASSVRVAGGGGEQF
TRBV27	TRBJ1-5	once	ASSPFSGDQPQH
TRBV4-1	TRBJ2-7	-	ASSRQIDRAEQY
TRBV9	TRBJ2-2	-	ASSPRTGGAGELF
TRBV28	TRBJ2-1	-	ASSPLFYNEQF
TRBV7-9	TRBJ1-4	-	ASSLESAGLPEKLF